Described below is a single TCR beta chain sequence and its context. No cognate antigen has been identified for it. There are no base qualities to consult, and no much larger clone falls within one base. Each PCR received spiked-in synthetic TCR analog templates so that absolute template abundance could be estimated from read counts. Using the immunoSEQ assay, TCRbeta CDR3 regions were amplified from genomic DNA with bias-controlled V and J gene primers. Rearranged TCRbeta segments were sequenced at approximately 20X coverage. As for the authors' bioinformatics: Sequencing errors were corrected by clustering and CDR3s were annotated against IMGT to assign V, D and J genes. Downstream analyses used only productive TCRbeta rearrangements, leaving out any out-of-frame or stop-codon sequences. Clonality was calculated as one minus the Shannon entropy normalized by the log of the number of unique productive sequences. Fisher's exact test with Benjamini-Hochberg correction, at a threshold of adjusted p below 0.01, was used to find clones that differed between time points or between blood and tumor. TCRdb limited this immuneACCESS table to in-frame rearrangements with V and J called. A share of clones is missing; checked studies link under half to unresolved V genes, and the rest is unexplained. Clone size and the V and J calls come from that table; the DNA yielded D and trimming. Within this sample are 70,000 to 75,000 clones, with roughly nine tenths of them counted one time only. The ten biggest clones cover approximately 5% of the sample.

CDR1 and CDR2 are read off the germline V gene (reference sequence) as GTSNPN and SVGIG. Including cysteine and phenylalanine, the CDR3 has 15 amino acids. The entry retains the CDR3 DNA only, 45 bases that are in frame from base 1. V loses 0 bases of germline sequence and J loses 0 bases, and the interval between the two ends is 9 bases. The data belong to a study of PD-L1 blockade in urothelial cancer (dated by TCRdb to 2017 to 2019). About the full investigation: Therapy was started around 2014 for all patients, and atezolizumab 1,200 mg was administered intravenously every 3 weeks. About 85% of the 29 patients were males with bladder-origin urothelial cancer, and about 65% of the roughly 30 reported a prior smoking history. Patients had an ECOG performance status of 0 or 1 and had received between 0 and 3 prior chemotherapy regimens. Blood samples were analyzed 3 weeks after the start of treatment (second dose) and 6 weeks after the start of treatment. A median of roughly 140,000 T cells and approximately 83,000 unique TCRs was obtained from blood samples, and a median clonality of approximately 0.08 was observed. Somatic, immune and clinical correlates of response to PD-L1 blockade with atezolizumab in urothelial cancer were the focus of an exploratory multi-omic analysis. Pretreatment tumor samples and matched peripheral blood, collected serially before and after atezolizumab treatment, underwent TCR sequencing. Progression-free survival longer than 6 months counted as durable clinical benefit, and TCR features were additionally tested against both progression-free and overall survival. In the same patients, pretreatment tumors underwent whole exome sequencing and RNA sequencing in addition to TCR sequencing. Durable clinical benefit was achieved by nine patients but not by the remaining 20. Just over 28 patients had pretreatment blood TCR-seq, about 24 had at least one posttreatment blood collection, and about 24 had tumor TCR-seq.

In the paper's terms, the time point label means: pretreatment peripheral blood. A cohort of about 27 patients with locally advanced or metastatic urothelial carcinoma, treated at Memorial Sloan Kettering on a trial protocol, was included. Peripheral blood mononuclear cells were collected pretreatment and during treatment, with between 1 and 8 total time points per patient. The Qiagen DNeasy Blood extraction kit was used to purify genomic DNA from total PBMCs and tumor samples. PBMCs were collected pretreatment and during treatment, and were isolated and stored as previously described. Findings and caveats that apply to the study as a whole: Because the sample size was small (n ≈ 29) and many of the analyses were exploratory, the results are meant to be hypothesis-generating. Greater expansion of tumor-associated TCR clones in peripheral blood 3 weeks after the start of treatment was observed in patients with durable benefit (n of about 20, p = 0.022). Improved progression-free and overall survival was associated with having pretreatment peripheral blood TCR clonality below the median.

Sample: PBMCs, taken around atezolizumab (anti-PD-L1) treatment. The rearrangement joined TRBV30 to TRBJ2-4, with no confident D gene call. This sequence originates from a man between 65 and 79 years old with urothelial cancer. The CDR3 is CAWSVSLLAKNIQYF. The nucleotide sequence is given as TGTGCCTGGAGTGTATCGCTACTAGCCAAAAACATTCAGTACTTC. With all but the CDR3 taken from the reference TRBV30 and TRBJ2-4 genes, the full variable domain is: SQTIHQWPATLVQPVGSPLSLECTVEGTSNPNLYWYRQAAGRGLQLLFYSVGIGQISSEVPQNLSASRPQDRQFILSSKKLLLSDSGFYLCAWSVSLLAKNIQYFGAGTRLSVL.